Listed below are T cell receptor beta chains from one sample, sequenced in a study of blood T cell repertoires in COVID-19. Assay used: immunoSEQ multiplex PCR; TCRdb lists only in-frame clones, some missing. The data contain 180,000 or so clones, more than 80% of them singletons. Specimen: peripheral blood. Receptor source: a woman in her thirties or forties with COVID-19, enrolled during active disease. CDR3s include the opening cysteine and the closing phenylalanine or tryptophan. The D gene is left open where the match is weak. Not all rows give a size; the values are once, few, many and, for expanded clones, a class.

D gene	clone size	V gene	J gene	CDR3 protein	CDR3 DNA
TRBD1	-	TRBV3-1/TRBV3-2	TRBJ2-3	CASSFTRTGDHTDTQYF	TGTGCCAGCAGCTTCACCCGGACAGGGGACCACACAGATACGCAGTATTTT
TRBD1	-	TRBV5-6	TRBJ2-2	CASSSQGVGELFF	TGCGCCAGCAGCTCACAGGGGGTCGGGGAGCTGTTTTTT
TRBD2	-	TRBV4-1	TRBJ2-7	CASSQDGLAGGYEQYF	TGCGCCAGCAGCCAAGATGGGCTAGCGGGAGGCTACGAGCAGTACTTC
-	-	TRBV30	TRBJ1-5	CAWSQNSNQPQHF	TGTGCCTGGAGTCAAAATAGCAATCAGCCCCAGCATTTT
TRBD2	once	TRBV28	TRBJ2-7	CASTGIGAGGIRSSYEQYF	TGTGCCAGCACCGGAATCGGAGCGGGAGGGATCAGGAGCTCCTACGAGCAGTACTTC
-	-	TRBV21-1	TRBJ1-5	CANEGDRGREGKDQPQHF	TGTGCCAACGAGGGGGACAGGGGGCGCGAGGGAAAAGATCAGCCCCAGCATTTT
-	-	TRBV12-2	TRBJ1-5	CASRSLTGVSNQPQHF	TGTGCAAGTCGCTCGCTTACAGGGGTTAGCAATCAGCCCCAGCATTTT
TRBD2	-	TRBV27	TRBJ2-7	CASKEGGGEQYF	TGTGCCAGCAAAGAGGGCGGGGGCGAGCAGTACTTC
TRBD2	-	TRBV7-9	TRBJ2-1	CASSLALAGGVGEQFF	TGTGCCAGCAGCTTAGCACTAGCGGGGGGTGTGGGGGAGCAGTTCTTC
TRBD2	once	TRBV19	TRBJ2-5	CASTPLAGGFGLNF	TGTGCCAGCACGCCCTTAGCGGGGGGGTTCGGGTTGAACTTC
-	-	TRBV6-5	TRBJ2-1	CASRPKPSFLNEQFF	TGTGCCAGCAGGCCTAAACCTTCGTTTCTGAATGAGCAGTTCTTC
TRBD1	-	TRBV2	TRBJ2-7	CASRQPGQQYEQYF	TGTGCCAGCAGACAACCGGGACAGCAATACGAGCAGTACTTC
TRBD1	-	TRBV6-5	TRBJ1-1	CASSKQGINTEAFF	TGTGCCAGCAGTAAACAGGGGATCAACACTGAAGCTTTCTTT
TRBD1	-	TRBV19	TRBJ2-5	CASSTGQQETQYF	TGTGCCAGTAGTACGGGACAGCAAGAGACCCAGTACTTC
TRBD1	-	TRBV29-1	TRBJ1-1	CSVRDSEAFF	TGCAGCGTTCGGGACAGCGAAGCTTTCTTT
-	-	TRBV6-2/TRBV6-3	TRBJ2-2	CASSYSIEGAGELFF	TGTGCCAGCAGTTACTCCATAGAGGGGGCCGGGGAGCTGTTTTTT
-	once	TRBV29-1	TRBJ1-1	CSVSLYREGYTFF	TGCAGCGTTTCTCTCTACAGGGAAGGTTACACTTTCTTT
-	-	TRBV5-6	TRBJ1-1	CASSWSPTVNTEAFF	TGTGCCAGCAGCTGGAGTCCGACAGTGAACACTGAAGCTTTCTTT
-	-	TRBV7-2	TRBJ1-2	CASSSAGGIIYGYTF	TGTGCCAGCAGCTCCGCCGGGGGAATCATCTATGGCTACACCTTC
-	-	TRBV27	TRBJ1-1	CASSLLGENTEAFF	TGTGCCAGCAGTTTATTGGGCGAGAACACTGAAGCTTTCTTT